The 13 T cell receptor beta chains presented below share a single source sample, sequenced in a study of shared clonotypes between healthy human individuals. Naive CD8 cells lacked CD45RO and underwent positive selection for CCR7, leaving out terminally differentiated effector memory CD45RA+ cells. Here immunoSEQ multiplex PCR was the method, and the copy in TCRdb shows in-frame clones only, minus some. The table has 760,000 or so clones, just over 95% seen once. Sequenced input: naive CD8+ T cells sorted from blood. The receptor set was obtained from a man aged 30 to 39 in good health.

The V gene is TRBV4-1, the J gene TRBJ2-1, with a possible D match to TRBD1 (6 bases). Between the trimmed V and J ends, which lost 0 bases and 9 bases, there was a span of 12 bases. Germline values: CDR1 MGHRA, CDR2 YSYEKL. This CDR3 is 14 amino acids long. Here the CDR3 reads CASSQDTGFSEQFF. CDR3 nucleotides: TGCGCCAGCAGCCAAGATACAGGGTTTAGTGAGCAGTTCTTC.

A remark on this clone: Other DNA sequences within the sample encode an identical CDR3. The chain uses TRBV5-1 and TRBJ2-1; the D is unclear. Deletions cut 3 bases from V and 3 bases from J, with 7 bases between. The CDR3 covers 13 residues. CDR1 is SGHRS and CDR2 is YFSETQ in the germline V gene. CDR3 in DNA: TGCGCCAGCAGCTCGGGTGGCTACAATGAGCAGTTCTTC. Translating gives CASSSGGYNEQFF.

This clone was detected only once. The chain uses TRBV4-2 and TRBJ2-7, with D perhaps TRBD2 (7 bases). The length of the CDR3 is 18 residues. Germline values: CDR1 LGHNA, CDR2 YNFKEQ. Trimming removed 1 base from V and 1 base from J, with 20 bases in between. CDR3 nucleotides: TGTGCCAGCAGCCAAGTAGTCGGAGGGGGGGATATATCCTACGAGCAGTACTTC. Its translation is CASSQVVGGGDISYEQYF.

The CDR3 nucleotides read TGTGCCAGCAGCTTAGCGGGAGGCGGTGCTTCCTACAATGAGCAGTTCTTC. This codes for CASSLAGGGASYNEQFF. V gene TRBV7-2 combines with J gene TRBJ2-1, with TRBD2 as a possible D gene (6 bases). CDR3 length equals 17 residues. V was shortened by 0 bases and J by 1 base, with 13 bases between the two germline ends. Germline V gives CDR1 SGHTA, CDR2 FQGNSA. The whole variable domain, remainder taken from reference TRBV7-2 and TRBJ2-1, is GAGVSQSPSNKVTEKGKDVELRCDPISGHTALYWYRQSLGQGLEFLIYFQGNSAPDKSGLPSDRFSAERTGGSVSTLTIQRTQQEDSAVYLCASSLAGGGASYNEQFFGPGTRLTVL.

The chain couples TRBV15 to TRBJ2-1, with a weak D call TRBD2 (6 bases). This CDR3 is built from 14 residues. The germline V and J ends were trimmed by 1 base and 9 bases, with 13 bases remaining between them. Germline CDR1 and CDR2: LNHNV and YYDKDF (reference sequence). CDR3 nucleotides: TGTGCCACCAGCAGAGGACGGGAGAGGGGTGAGCAGTTCTTC. The encoded protein is CATSRGRERGEQFF. Supplemented by reference TRBV15 and TRBJ2-1, the full variable domain reads DAMVIQNPRYQVTQFGKPVTLSCSQTLNHNVMYWYQQKSSQAPKLLFHYYDKDFNNEADTPDNFQSRRPNTSFCFLDIRSPGLGDTAMYLCATSRGRERGEQFFGPGTRLTVL.

The genes are TRBV28 and TRBJ2-1; 8 bases are a match to TRBD1. This CDR3 has 18 residues. V trimming: 1 base; J trimming: 1 base; junction bases outside the gene matches: 9. The V gene's germline CDR1 is MDHEN and CDR2 SYDVKM. The CDR3 DNA reads as TGTGCCAGCAGTTTATCCGACAGGGGAAGATCATCCTACAATGAGCAGTTCTTC. Its translation is CASSLSDRGRSSYNEQFF.

The rearrangement joins TRBV6-1 to TRBJ2-7, with 11 bases identical to TRBD2. V shed 6 bases, J shed 2 bases, and the junction held 6 bases outside the gene matches. CDR3 size: 15 residues. CDR1 and CDR2 from the germline V gene are MNHNS and SASEGT. The CDR3 DNA sequence: TGTGCCAGCAGCTCCACTAGCGGGAGAACCTACGAGCAGTACTTC. Translation: CASSSTSGRTYEQYF.

This clone was counted a single time. The chain is built from TRBV7-8 and TRBJ1-3, with D perhaps matching TRBD1 (6 bases). Between the trimmed V and J ends, which lost 5 bases and 3 bases, there was a span of 17 bases. CDR3 length: 16 residues. The germline V gene encodes CDR1 SGHVS and CDR2 FQNEAQ. The CDR3 bases are TGTGCCAGCAGCACCCCGCAGCAGGGGAATGGAAACACCATATATTTT. This gives the protein CASSTPQQGNGNTIYF.

The chain is built from TRBV2 and TRBJ2-7; 7 bases map to TRBD2. V dropped 3 bases and J dropped 5; count of bases not matched to a gene: 13. The CDR3 is made up of 16 amino acids. Germline V CDR1 and CDR2: SNHLY, FYNNEI. The CDR3 here is CASSDDLARELDEQYF. CDR3 in DNA: TGTGCCAGCAGTGATGACTTGGCGCGGGAGCTGGACGAGCAGTACTTC.

This clone showed up just once. The chain employs TRBV10-3 and TRBJ2-1; 8 positions match TRBD2. The junction had 8 bases not matched to a gene; V was cut back by 8 bases and J by 8 bases. This CDR3 has 13 amino acids. CDR1 is ENHRY and CDR2 is SYGVKD in the germline V gene. CDR3 in DNA: TGTGCCATCCTAGCGGGTTCCATGTATGAGCAGTTCTTC. Amino acid sequence: CAILAGSMYEQFF.

The chain carries TRBV11-2 and TRBJ2-5; TRBD2 matches at 11 bases. The J call is doubtful: the DNA matches TRBJ2-7 better. This CDR3 has 14 amino acids. Germline CDR1 is SGHAT and CDR2 is FQNNGV. Written as DNA, the CDR3 is TGTGCCAGCAGCCCAATAGCGGGAGGGCGCGAGCAGTACTTC. This gives the protein CASSPIAGGREQYF.

V usage is TRBV29-1 and J usage is TRBJ2-2, with D possibly being TRBD2 (6 bases). The CDR3 is made up of 12 amino acids. The V gene lost 4 bases and the J gene lost 5 bases, with 8 bases spanning the gap. Germline CDR1 is SQVTM and CDR2 is ANQGSEA. CDR3 bases: TGCAGCGTTGTGCGGGGAACCGGGGAGCTGTTTTTT. This gives the protein CSVVRGTGELFF.

V and J are TRBV5-4 and TRBJ2-1, with D uncertain. Germline loops: CDR1 SGHNT, CDR2 YYREEE (reference sequence). CDR3 length: 11 amino acids. Trimming took off 7 bases at V and 7 bases at J, with 9 bases between the two ends. CDR3 nucleotides: TGTGCCAGCTCCGCGGTTAATGAGCAGTTCTTC. Protein: CASSAVNEQFF. Variable domain in full (rest from reference TRBV5-4 and TRBJ2-1): ETGVTQSPTHLIKTRGQQVTLRCSSQSGHNTVSWYQQALGQGPQFIFQYYREEENGRGNFPPRFSGLQFPNYSSELNVNALELDDSALYLCASSAVNEQFFGPGTRLTVL.